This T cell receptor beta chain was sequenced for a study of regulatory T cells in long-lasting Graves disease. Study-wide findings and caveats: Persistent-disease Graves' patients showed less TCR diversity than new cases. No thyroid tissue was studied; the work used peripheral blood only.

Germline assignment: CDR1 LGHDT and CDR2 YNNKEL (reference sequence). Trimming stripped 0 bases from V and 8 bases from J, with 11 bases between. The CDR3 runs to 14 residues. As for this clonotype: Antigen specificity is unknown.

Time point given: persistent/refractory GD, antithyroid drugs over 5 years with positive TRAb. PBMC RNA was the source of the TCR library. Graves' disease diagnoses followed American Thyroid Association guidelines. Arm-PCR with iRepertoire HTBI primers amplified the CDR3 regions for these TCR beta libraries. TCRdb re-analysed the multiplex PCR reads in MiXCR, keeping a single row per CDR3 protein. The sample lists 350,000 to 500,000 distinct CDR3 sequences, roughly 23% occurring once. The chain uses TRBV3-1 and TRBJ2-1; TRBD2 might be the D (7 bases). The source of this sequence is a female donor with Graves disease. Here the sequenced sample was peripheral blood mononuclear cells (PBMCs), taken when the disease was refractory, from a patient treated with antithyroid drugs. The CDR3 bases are TGTGCCAGCAGCCAAGATGGGGGGGGCTATGAGCAGTTCTTC. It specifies CASSQDGGGYEQFF.